A selection of T cell receptor beta chains follows, all from one sample in a study of cytomegalovirus exposure and HLA in healthy donors. The assay was immunoSEQ multiplex PCR, and TCRdb's table has in-frame clones only and misses some. The sample includes approximately 130,000 clones, approximately 89% of them seen just once. Sequencing input: PBMCs. The receptors were gathered from a woman in her 30s in good health and CMV-seropositive. Each CDR3 is given with its conserved first and last residue. D genes are given only for firm matches. The size entry is marked missing in some rows and otherwise reads once, few, many or a size class.

abundance,v_gene,j_gene,d_gene,CDR3aa,CDR3nt
once,TRBV2,TRBJ2-7,.,CASSEGGLLWQYF,TGTGCCAGCAGTGAAGGAGGGCTCCTATGGCAGTACTTC
.,TRBV20-1,TRBJ2-7,.,CSTGLLYEQYF,TGCAGTACGGGACTCTTGTACGAGCAGTACTTC
.,TRBV5-1,TRBJ2-5,.,CASGLQETQYF,TGCGCCAGCGGACTCCAAGAGACCCAGTACTTC
.,TRBV5-4,TRBJ2-5,.,CASSLRLGWETQYF,TGTGCCAGCAGCTTGCGACTAGGGTGGGAGACCCAGTACTTC
few,TRBV6-5,TRBJ2-7,TRBD2,CASSYSASGRVTGEYF,TGTGCCAGCAGTTACTCAGCTAGCGGGAGGGTAACGGGGGAGTACTTC
few,TRBV21-1,TRBJ1-5,.,CASSNTWRRAQQPQHF,TGTGCCAGCAGCAATACTTGGCGCAGGGCACAACAGCCCCAGCATTTT
.,TRBV7-3,TRBJ1-2,TRBD1,CASSSGGGYTF,TGTGCCAGCAGCTCAGGGGGTGGCTACACCTTC
.,TRBV5-4,TRBJ1-2,.,CASSLQEGYYGYTF,TGTGCCAGCAGCTTGCAGGAGGGTTACTATGGCTACACCTTC
.,TRBV2,TRBJ1-6,.,CASSDRGDSPLHF,TGTGCCAGCAGTGACAGGGGTGATTCACCCCTCCACTTT
.,TRBV9,TRBJ2-2,.,CASSASSWGANTGELFF,TGTGCCAGCAGCGCGAGTAGTTGGGGAGCGAACACCGGGGAGCTGTTTTTT
.,TRBV5-1,TRBJ2-1,.,CASSLVGASSYNEQFF,TGCGCCAGCAGCTTGGTGGGGGCAAGCTCCTACAATGAGCAGTTCTTC
.,TRBV5-1,TRBJ2-7,.,CASSLGQGSEQYF,TGCGCCAGCAGCTTGGGGCAGGGAAGCGAGCAGTACTTC
.,TRBV7-3,TRBJ1-1,.,CASSPTGRAEAFF,TGTGCCAGCAGCCCCACAGGGAGAGCTGAAGCTTTCTTT
.,TRBV28,TRBJ1-1,.,CASSLGGNTEAFF,TGTGCCAGCAGTTTAGGAGGGAACACTGAAGCTTTCTTT
.,TRBV28,TRBJ1-2,TRBD1,CASSSGDRAVSGYGYTF,TGTGCCAGCAGTTCTGGGGACAGGGCCGTAAGTGGCTATGGCTACACCTTC
.,TRBV6-5,TRBJ2-7,.,CASSPGSEQYF,TGTGCCAGCAGCCCGGGGAGCGAGCAGTACTTC
.,TRBV5-1,TRBJ1-2,TRBD1,CASSLDSVTGSGGYTF,TGCGCCAGCAGCTTGGATTCCGTGACAGGGAGCGGTGGCTACACCTTC
.,TRBV19,TRBJ1-5,.,CASSIGPTGSQPQHF,TGTGCCAGTAGTATTGGACCCACTGGGAGCCAGCCCCAGCATTTT
.,TRBV4-1,TRBJ1-5,.,CASSRGAPNQPQHF,TGCGCCAGCAGCCGAGGTGCGCCCAATCAGCCCCAGCATTTT
.,TRBV7-2,TRBJ2-7,.,CASSPGTMRGQYF,TGTGCCAGCAGCCCTGGGACAATGAGAGGCCAGTACTTC
.,TRBV30,TRBJ1-1,TRBD1,CAWSVRQGVNTEAFF,TGTGCCTGGAGTGTACGGCAGGGGGTGAACACTGAAGCTTTCTTT
.,TRBV11-3,TRBJ2-3,TRBD1,CASSLEGQGTDTQYF,TGTGCCAGCAGCTTAGAGGGACAGGGCACAGATACGCAGTATTTT
.,TRBV10-3,TRBJ1-4,.,CAISVAGGSNEKLFF,TGTGCCATCAGTGTTGCCGGGGGTTCGAATGAAAAACTGTTTTTT
.,TRBV7-9,TRBJ1-3,.,CSSSFGEGAGRRNTIYF,TGTTCCAGCAGCTTTGGGGAAGGGGCAGGGCGCAGAAACACCATATATTTT
.,TRBV9,TRBJ2-3,.,CASSVADTQYF,TGTGCCAGCAGCGTAGCGGATACGCAGTATTTT
once,TRBV7-9,TRBJ1-2,TRBD1,CSSSLGTGRNYGYTF,TGTTCCAGCAGCTTAGGGACAGGGAGGAACTATGGCTACACCTTC
few,TRBV27,TRBJ1-1,.,CASSSVGGGAFF,TGTGCCAGCAGTTCGGTAGGGGGGGGAGCTTTCTTT
.,TRBV7-9,TRBJ2-7,.,CASSPGDGLYEQYF,TGTGCCAGCAGCCCAGGGGACGGCCTTTACGAGCAGTACTTC
.,TRBV4-2,TRBJ1-1,.,CASSQEEGTNTEAFF,TGTGCCAGCAGCCAAGAGGAGGGGACGAACACTGAAGCTTTCTTT
.,TRBV5-1,TRBJ2-5,.,CASSLNRVETQYF,TGCGCCAGCAGCTTGAACAGGGTAGAGACCCAGTACTTC
.,TRBV6-4,TRBJ1-2,TRBD1,CASRSSTGFFGYTF,TGTGCCAGCAGATCCTCGACAGGGTTTTTTGGCTACACCTTC
.,TRBV30,TRBJ2-2,.,CASNLGGGNTGELFF,TGTGCCTCGAATCTGGGGGGAGGGAACACCGGGGAGCTGTTTTTT
.,TRBV14,TRBJ1-1,.,CASSQQGGTEAFF,TGTGCCAGCAGCCAACAGGGTGGGACTGAAGCTTTCTTT
.,TRBV5-1,TRBJ1-1,.,CASSGGLNTEAFF,TGCGCCAGCAGCGGTGGACTTAACACTGAAGCTTTCTTT
.,TRBV14,TRBJ2-1,.,CASSLDFYNEQFF,TGTGCCAGCAGCCTGGACTTTTACAATGAGCAGTTCTTC
once,TRBV29-1,TRBJ2-2,TRBD2,CSARGEGELFF,TGCAGCGCCCGGGGGGAGGGCGAGCTGTTTTTT
.,TRBV7-2,TRBJ1-1,.,CASSLAGWVAGTEAFF,TGTGCCAGCAGCTTAGCGGGTTGGGTAGCCGGCACTGAAGCTTTCTTT
.,TRBV5-4,TRBJ2-1,.,CASSSQGYNEQFF,TGTGCCAGCAGCTCACAGGGTTACAATGAGCAGTTCTTC